These 13 T cell receptor beta chains share one sample of origin, sequenced in a study of blood T cells in healthy people across ages. Together with a sample-barcoded 5' primer, a J-beta primer mix was included in a second PCR lasting roughly 6 to 12 cycles. TCRdb independently ran MiXCR on the 5' RACE reads; one entry per CDR3 protein. The sample holds approximately 820,000 distinct CDR3 sequences; roughly 44% are singletons and the top ten take 15% to 25%. The specimen sequenced was blood. These receptors came from a man aged 55 to 70 in good health.

This clonotype appeared a single time. One end of the junction varies from germline; a read error may be responsible. The V gene is TRBV4-3, the J gene TRBJ2-1; possible D gene TRBD1, 6 bases. The CDR3 has 16 amino acids. Germline V gene sequence: CDR1 LGHNA, CDR2 YSLEER. CDR3 region: CASASLGQGIYNERFF. CDR3 coding DNA: TGCGCCAGCGCGAGTTTGGGCCAGGGGATCTACAATGAGCGGTTCTTC.

The genes are TRBV3-1 and TRBJ1-1, with D maybe TRBD1 (5 bases). Germline V gene data show CDR1 as LGHDT and CDR2 as YNNKEL (reference sequence). With 4 bases removed from V and 4 bases from J, the gap between germline ends came to 13 bases. The CDR3 spans 14 residues. CDR3 loop: CASSPTRGGTEAFF. The CDR3 DNA sequence: TGTGCCAGCAGCCCCACTAGGGGCGGCACTGAAGCTTTCTTT.

This chain uses TRBV20-1 with TRBJ2-4; D is possibly TRBD2 (7 bases). Trimming left V 0 bases short and J 1 base short, with 19 bases between. There are 18 residues in the CDR3. Germline V gene lookup returns CDR1 DFQATT and CDR2 SNEGSKA (reference sequence). CDR3 protein: CSARDREGVHGAKNIQYF. The CDR3 coding sequence is TGCAGTGCTAGAGATAGGGAGGGGGTCCATGGGGCCAAAAACATTCAGTACTTC.

V usage is TRBV4-1 and J usage is TRBJ2-1; no clear D. V lost 0 bases and J lost 7, with 7 bases in between. Germline V lookup: CDR1 MGHRA, CDR2 YSYEKL. The CDR3 extends over 13 amino acids. The CDR3 sequence: CASSQDRKNEQFF. The CDR3 DNA is TGCGCCAGCAGCCAAGATAGGAAGAATGAGCAGTTCTTC.

This sequence joins TRBV20-1 and TRBJ1-1; 9 nucleotides align to TRBD1. The CDR3 is made up of 14 amino acids. In germline, CDR1 is DFQATT, CDR2 SNEGSKA (reference sequence). V lost 5 bases and J lost 1; bases outside the gene matches: 5. The chain's CDR3 is CSARTGAPNTEAFF. The CDR3 coding sequence is TGCAGTGCTCGGACAGGGGCCCCGAACACTGAAGCTTTCTTT.

The chain joins TRBV6-9 to TRBJ2-5; 13 bases map to TRBD2. This CDR3 has 17 residues. Looked up from germline, CDR1 is MNHGY and CDR2 is SVAAGI. J lost 5 bases, V lost 5 bases, and 11 bases had no gene match. CDR3 in DNA: TGTGCCAGCAGTCCGTGGACTAGCGGGGGCCGGGGGGAGACCCAGTACTTC. It specifies CASSPWTSGGRGETQYF.

The sample holds many counts of this clonotype. This chain connects TRBV4-1 to TRBJ2-7, with D unresolved. The CDR3 loop spans 12 amino acids. Trimming took off 3 bases at V and 7 bases at J, with 10 bases between the two ends. Germline V gene sequence: CDR1 MGHRA, CDR2 YSYEKL. CDR3 region: CASSHNWYEQYF. The CDR3 region has the DNA TGCGCCAGCAGCCACAACTGGTATGAGCAGTACTTC.

CDR3 sequence (DNA): TGTGCCAGCAGCTCCCGCGCTCGTAACTACGAGCAGTACTTC. This codes for CASSSRARNYEQYF. The V gene is TRBV7-9, the J gene TRBJ2-4; no clear D gene. Gene TRBJ2-7 matches the end of the DNA better, so the J call may be wrong. The CDR3 length is 14 residues. Per germline, CDR1 SEHNR and CDR2 FQNEAQ (reference sequence).

The gene calls are TRBV5-1 and TRBJ2-2; a possible D gene is TRBD2 (6 bases). CDR1 and CDR2 from the germline V gene are SGHRS and YFSETQ. The ends were cut back, 3 bases at V and 2 bases at J, with 17 bases in the middle. The CDR3 sequence is 17 residues long. Written as DNA, the CDR3 is TGCGCCAGCAGCTCCGTCCGGCGGGGCCCCAACACCGGGGAGCTGTTTTTT. As protein: CASSSVRRGPNTGELFF.

This clonotype turned up a few times. The V call is TRBV3-1, the J call TRBJ2-7; 10 bases are shared with TRBD1. CDR1 LGHDT and CDR2 YNNKEL come from the germline V gene (reference sequence). The trim removed 3 bases at V and 4 bases at J, leaving 6 bases unmatched. The CDR3 consists of 15 residues. The CDR3 DNA reads TGTGCCAGCAGCCAGGGGGGACAGGGGAAGTACGAGCAGTACTTC. This translates into CASSQGGQGKYEQYF.

This clonotype was counted at least ten times. The rearrangement links TRBV9 to TRBJ1-1; TRBD1 matches at 7 bases. This CDR3 has 14 residues. In germline, CDR1 is SGDLS, CDR2 YYNGEE. V shed 2 bases and J 0 bases; nucleotides not matched to a gene: 1. The CDR3 spells CASSVGQLNTEAFF. Written as DNA, the CDR3 is TGTGCCAGCAGCGTGGGACAGCTGAACACTGAAGCTTTCTTT. Looking up the rest from reference TRBV9 and TRBJ1-1 gives the full variable domain: DSGVTQTPKHLITATGQRVTLRCSPRSGDLSVYWYQQSLDQGLQFLIQYYNGEERAKGNILERFSAQQFPDLHSELNLSSLELGDSALYFCASSVGQLNTEAFFGQGTRLTVV.

This clonotype was recorded many times. The rearrangement uses TRBV7-9 and TRBJ2-7, with TRBD2 matching 7 bases. Germline CDR1 and CDR2: SEHNR and FQNEAQ (reference sequence). Losses at the gene ends were 5 bases for V and 5 bases for J; bases not matched to a gene: 15. This CDR3 region has 16 residues. CDR3 sequence: CASSLTLGLSKDEQYF. The CDR3 nucleotides are TGTGCCAGCAGCCTTACCCTGGGACTAAGCAAAGACGAGCAGTACTTC.

This clonotype was observed a few times. This chain connects TRBV12-3 or TRBV12-4 to TRBJ1-1; D is ambiguous. This CDR3 is built from 11 residues. Trimming pared 4 bases from V and 6 bases from J, leaving 6 bases between. The CDR3 here is CASSYAAEAFF. The CDR3 DNA follows: TGTGCCAGCAGTTACGCAGCTGAAGCTTTCTTT.